These 24 T cell receptor beta chains came from one sample sequenced in a study of blood T cell repertoires in COVID-19. Clones were read by immunoSEQ multiplex PCR, and TCRdb kept only the in-frame ones, dropping some. The table has several thousand clones, 85% to 90% seen once. Input material: peripheral blood. The receptors here all came from a woman aged 45-59 years with active or convalescent COVID-19.

The V gene is TRBV12-3 or TRBV12-4, the J gene TRBJ1-4; D ambiguous. The germline V and J ends were trimmed by 6 bases and 7 bases, with 9 bases remaining between them. The CDR3 is 12 amino acids. The CDR3 region is CASSLLAEKLFF. In DNA, the CDR3 is TGTGCCAGCAGCCTCCTGGCTGAAAAACTGTTTTTT.

V gene TRBV5-1 combines with J gene TRBJ2-7; 13 positions match TRBD2. CDR1 is SGHRS and CDR2 is YFSETQ in the germline V gene. The CDR3 consists of 16 residues. V lost 3 bases and J lost 0; bases outside the gene matches: 3. The CDR3 DNA follows: TGCGCCAGCAGCTGGACTAGCGGGAGCCCCTCCTACGAGCAGTACTTC. Translated, it gives CASSWTSGSPSYEQYF.

V and J are TRBV10-3 and TRBJ1-1, with 9 bases that match TRBD1. This CDR3 region has 16 residues. With V trimmed by 9 bases and J by 3 bases, 14 bases remained unmatched. The germline CDR1 and CDR2 sequences are ENHRY and SYGVKD. CDR3 residues: CAMRRGDRAPYTEAFF. DNA for the CDR3: TGTGCCATGCGACGGGGGGACAGGGCACCGTACACTGAAGCTTTCTTT.

The chain carries TRBV27 and TRBJ2-1, with a tentative D call TRBD1 (5 bases). In germline, CDR1 is MNHEY, CDR2 SMNVEV (reference sequence). The CDR3 has 14 amino acids. The V end lost 8 bases, the J end lost 8 bases, and 19 bases lay between the germline ends. CDR3 bases: TGTGCCAGCGGCCTCCGGTCAGGGTTCGATGAGCAGTTCTTC. Protein: CASGLRSGFDEQFF.

The J gene is TRBJ1-5, the V gene TRBV30, with TRBD1 as a possible D gene (6 bases). The CDR3 spans 15 residues. V gave up 5 bases and J gave up 1 base, with 15 bases separating them. The germline V gene has CDR1 GTSNPN and CDR2 SVGIG (reference sequence). The CDR3 spells CAWGRSGASNQPQHF. DNA for the CDR3: TGTGCCTGGGGGCGATCAGGGGCCAGCAATCAGCCCCAGCATTTT. Looking up the rest from reference TRBV30 and TRBJ1-5 gives the full variable domain: SQTIHQWPATLVQPVGSPLSLECTVEGTSNPNLYWYRQAAGRGLQLLFYSVGIGQISSEVPQNLSASRPQDRQFILSSKKLLLSDSGFYLCAWGRSGASNQPQHFGDGTRLSIL.

The chain joins TRBV5-1 to TRBJ2-5; 9 bases agree with TRBD2. CDR3 length: 15 residues. The germline gives CDR1 SGHRS, CDR2 YFSETQ. The V and J ends lost 0 bases and 3 bases, in that order; junction bases with no gene match: 3. The CDR3 protein is CASSLEPSGEETQYF. In DNA, the CDR3 is TGCGCCAGCAGCTTGGAGCCTAGCGGGGAAGAGACCCAGTACTTC.

V is TRBV3-1 (or the pseudogene TRBV3-2) and J is TRBJ2-3, with 7 bases lining up with TRBD1. With 4 bases clipped from V and 3 bases from J, the junction kept 10 bases outside the gene matches. This CDR3 is built from 16 residues. Germline V gene sequence: CDR1 LGHDT, CDR2 YNNKEL (reference sequence). Here the CDR3 reads CASSRGFGQVTDTQYF. The CDR3, as DNA: TGTGCCAGCAGCCGGGGATTTGGACAGGTAACAGATACGCAGTATTTT.

This sequence joins TRBV10-3 and TRBJ2-2, with unresolved D. Germline V gene sequence: CDR1 ENHRY, CDR2 SYGVKD. The CDR3 is 11 amino acids. The V and J ends lost 6 bases and 5 bases respectively, with 4 bases between them. CDR3 DNA: TGTGCCATCAGGAGTACCGGGGAGCTGTTTTTT. Its protein product is CAIRSTGELFF.

This clone is classed as large. The chain carries TRBV29-1 and TRBJ1-2, with D possibly being TRBD1 (5 bases). From germline, CDR1 is SQVTM and CDR2 ANQGSEA. Trimming cost V 0 bases and J 8 bases, with 13 bases left between them. CDR3 length: 13 residues. The CDR3 region is CSVEEGAQTGYTF. CDR3 DNA sequence: TGCAGCGTTGAAGAAGGGGCACAGACGGGCTACACCTTC.

This clone was seen a single time. V usage is TRBV27 and J usage is TRBJ2-1; 9 positions match TRBD2. Germline V lookup: CDR1 MNHEY, CDR2 SMNVEV (reference sequence). The CDR3 covers 15 residues. V gave up 5 bases and J gave up 3 bases; unmatched junction bases: 5. CDR3 loop: CASSPSTSGYNEQFF. CDR3 sequence (DNA): TGTGCCAGCAGTCCCTCGACTAGCGGCTACAATGAGCAGTTCTTC.

The rearrangement joins TRBV25-1 to TRBJ1-2; TRBD1 matches 7 bases. Germline assignment: CDR1 MGHDK and CDR2 SYGVNS. The CDR3 is 12 residues long. Losses at the gene ends were 8 bases for V and 4 bases for J; bases not matched to a gene: 4. The CDR3 sequence is CASGQGGYGYTF. CDR3 sequence (DNA): TGTGCCAGCGGTCAGGGGGGCTATGGCTACACCTTC.

The rearrangement joins TRBV5-4 to TRBJ2-3; D perhaps matches TRBD2 (5 bases). V dropped 2 bases and J dropped 3 bases, with 10 bases sitting between them. CDR1 is SGHNT and CDR2 is YYREEE in the germline V gene (reference sequence). The CDR3 runs to 14 residues. The CDR3 sequence: CASSFEGRTDTQYF. The CDR3 coding sequence is TGTGCCAGCAGCTTCGAGGGCCGGACAGATACGCAGTATTTT.

This clone turned up a few times. The chain is built from TRBV24-1 and TRBJ2-1; 8 bases match TRBD1. CDR3 length: 16 amino acids. Germline CDR1 is KGHDR and CDR2 is SFDVKD. V lost 4 bases and J lost 10; bases outside the gene matches: 14. The CDR3 protein is CATSDPRAGGPGEQFF. The CDR3 region has the DNA TGTGCCACCAGTGACCCCCGGGCAGGGGGCCCGGGGGAGCAGTTCTTC.

The rearrangement links TRBV7-2 to TRBJ2-2; D uncertain. CDR1 is SGHTA and CDR2 is FQGNSA in the germline V gene. CDR3 length: 14 residues. V shed 5 bases and J shed 7 bases, with 14 bases lying between them. The CDR3 nucleotides are TGTGCCAGCAGCCTCCTAGGTACTGGCGGGGAGCTGTTTTTT. Translation: CASSLLGTGGELFF. The whole variable domain, remainder taken from reference TRBV7-2 and TRBJ2-2, is GAGVSQSPSNKVTEKGKDVELRCDPISGHTALYWYRQSLGQGLEFLIYFQGNSAPDKSGLPSDRFSAERTGGSVSTLTIQRTQQEDSAVYLCASSLLGTGGELFFGEGSRLTVL.

This clone has just a few counts. This chain links TRBV5-4 with TRBJ2-2; 11 nucleotides match TRBD1. Unmatched junction bases numbered 3, after V lost 4 bases and J lost 4 bases. The germline CDR1 and CDR2 sequences are SGHNT and YYREEE (reference sequence). The CDR3 extends over 15 amino acids. CDR3 coding DNA: TGTGCCAGCAGCCGCGGGACAGGGGGCACCGGGGAGCTGTTTTTT. Translated: CASSRGTGGTGELFF.

The gene calls are TRBV6-5 and TRBJ1-2; 7 nucleotides align to TRBD1. This CDR3 is 13 amino acids long. V lost 8 bases, J lost 4 bases, and 7 bases stayed unmatched. Germline assignment: CDR1 MNHEY and CDR2 SVGAGI. The CDR3 region is CASGDRGGYGYTF. The CDR3 bases are TGTGCCAGCGGGGACAGAGGGGGCTATGGCTACACCTTC.

The genes are TRBV4-1 and TRBJ2-5, with D tentatively TRBD1 (5 bases). This CDR3 has 14 amino acids. V dropped 4 bases and J dropped 0 bases, with 9 bases sitting between them. Germline V CDR1 and CDR2: MGHRA, YSYEKL. The CDR3 loop is CASSPPTDQETQYF. The DNA of the CDR3 is TGCGCCAGCAGCCCACCGACAGACCAAGAGACCCAGTACTTC.

The rearrangement uses TRBV3-1 (or the pseudogene TRBV3-2) and TRBJ2-1, with TRBD2 identical over 10 bases. The CDR3 spans 15 residues. J gave up 8 bases and V 1 base, and 5 bases lay outside the gene matches. Germline V lookup: CDR1 LGHDT, CDR2 YNNKEL (reference sequence). This chain's CDR3 is CASSQVVAGGHEQFF. CDR3 coding DNA: TGTGCCAGCAGCCAAGTGGTAGCGGGAGGCCATGAGCAGTTCTTC.

The table lists this clone with a few counts. The rearrangement links TRBV11-2 to TRBJ1-3; no clear D. V was trimmed by 2 bases and J by 1 base, leaving 6 bases between them. This CDR3 is 14 amino acids long. Looked up from germline, CDR1 is SGHAT and CDR2 is FQNNGV. CDR3 DNA sequence: TGTGCCAGCAGCTTATCAGATTCTGGAAACACCATATATTTT. Encoded protein: CASSLSDSGNTIYF.

The genes are TRBV19 and TRBJ2-7; 8 bases align to TRBD1. CDR1 LNHDA and CDR2 SQIVND come from the germline V gene (reference sequence). Losses at the gene ends were 9 bases for V and 2 bases for J; bases not matched to a gene: 9. The CDR3 totals 14 residues. Written as DNA, the CDR3 is TGTGCCAGCTCCCGACAGGGGTCCCCCTACGAGCAGTACTTC. Amino acid sequence: CASSRQGSPYEQYF.

The CDR3 coding sequence is TGTGCCAGCAGCTTGGTCGACAGGCCCTATGGCTACACCTTC. Amino acids: CASSLVDRPYGYTF. The chain employs TRBV5-4 and TRBJ1-2; TRBD1 is a possible D gene (6 bases). The CDR3 loop spans 14 amino acids. V lost 0 bases and J lost 4, with 10 bases in between. CDR1 SGHNT and CDR2 YYREEE come from the germline V gene (reference sequence).

This clone was recorded only once. The chain couples TRBV7-8 to TRBJ1-1; the match to TRBD1 covers 8 bases. The CDR3 is made up of 14 amino acids. The V and J ends lost 4 bases and 1 base, in that order; junction bases with no gene match: 2. CDR1 SGHVS and CDR2 FQNEAQ come from the germline V gene. Written as DNA, the CDR3 is TGTGCCAGCAGCTCAGGGGGCCAGAACACTGAAGCTTTCTTT. Amino acids: CASSSGGQNTEAFF. The full variable domain, its missing parts supplied by reference TRBV7-8 and TRBJ1-1, is GAGVSQSPRYKVAKRGQDVALRCDPISGHVSLFWYQQALGQGPEFLTYFQNEAQLDKSGLPSDRFFAERPEGSVSTLKIQRTQQEDSAVYLCASSSGGQNTEAFFGQGTRLTVV.

The chain employs TRBV24-1 and TRBJ1-2, with D uncertain. Germline CDR1 is KGHDR and CDR2 is SFDVKD. There are 14 residues in the CDR3. Trimming removed 1 base at V and 2 bases at J, with 7 bases between. The CDR3 DNA reads TGTGCCACCAGTGATTTAGAACAGAACTATGGCTACACCTTC. This codes for CATSDLEQNYGYTF.

The V and J genes are TRBV25-1 and TRBJ2-7, with D possibly matching TRBD2 (6 bases). This CDR3 has 15 residues. The germline V and J ends were trimmed by 1 base and 3 bases, with 13 bases remaining between them. Germline lookup yields CDR1 MGHDK and CDR2 SYGVNS. This CDR3 is CASSELGTPVYEQYF. The DNA for the CDR3 is TGTGCCAGCAGTGAATTAGGGACTCCGGTCTACGAGCAGTACTTC.